This T cell receptor beta chain derives from a study of cytomegalovirus exposure and HLA in healthy donors listed by TCRdb under 2017. In the study overall: In an earlier analysis of 587 of the donors, approximately 260 Gb of sequence data and 95 million to 130 million unique TCR beta sequences from some 170 million T cells were reported. A later genetic analysis took genome-wide SNP genotypes for 398 of the 666 donors and used that subset as a discovery cohort. HLA typing covered class I and class II loci at four-digit resolution. All discovery cohort repertoires had been generated on a single sequencing platform. A separate validation cohort of 100 to 150 different subjects was used in addition to the roughly 640-subject first cohort. A later analysis re-analyzed previously published TCR beta repertoires from several hundred donors and added high-resolution HLA genotyping to study TCR occurrence patterns. Because of strong linkage in the cohort, a few DR-DQ haplotypes were treated as single units for association and clustering. Of the 300 to 450 genotyped donors, approximately 82% fell in the genetic ancestry cluster associated with self-reported Caucasian donors. Roughly 300 gigabases of sequencing data and 91 million or so unique TCR sequences made up an early release that covered several hundred HLA-typed donors. Donor age, sex, ethnicity and CMV serostatus were collected together with the repertoire data. To predict cytomegalovirus infection status, the study brought together high-throughput TCR immunosequencing, statistical association of individual TCRs with disease status, and machine learning. The study aimed to test whether cataloging public T cell receptors could reveal signatures of past pathogen exposure. The study profiled the T cell repertoires of 500 to 800 subjects by immunosequencing and related them to cytomegalovirus serostatus. Across about 370 genotyped donors of the cohort, an average of roughly 250,000 unique TCR beta nucleotide sequences per donor were sequenced, and 15% to 20% of those sequences were non-productive. An earlier analysis of several hundred of the donors applied high-throughput TCR beta sequencing to assess whether each TCR beta V gene segment acted as functional or pseudogenic. Rather than using new phenotypic data, the later analysis identified candidate immune exposures from TCR beta sequences and from how often those sequences occurred across donors. The number of typed donors differed by locus: about 629-630 for A, B, C, DRB1 and DQB1; 500 to 550 for DQA1; roughly 600 for DPA1; and roughly 470 for DPB1.

The library came from the immunoSEQ multiplex PCR assay. For the multiplex PCR, a mixture combining 60 forward primers for TCR Vbeta segments and 13 reverse primers for TCR Jbeta segments was used. The CDR3 region of rearranged TCR beta genes was amplified from genomic DNA with a multiplex PCR assay. Amplified TCR beta libraries were sequenced as 87-base-pair reads on the Illumina HiSeq System. For the original study's pipeline: In a later analysis, roughly 80 million unique TCR beta chains were counted across the 650 to 750 repertoires, and approximately 11 million of these chains were shared by at least two donors. To remove PCR and sequencing errors, raw reads were error-corrected and collapsed into unique sequences using a nearest-neighbor algorithm that merged closely related sequences. To assign V, D and J gene segments, CDR3 sequences were aligned to IMGT reference sequences. For a sequence to be retained, at least a six-nucleotide match to both a V gene segment and a J gene segment was required. Rearrangements were classified as productive when the CDR3 lacked stop codons and remained in frame with V and J, and all other rearrangements were classified as non-productive. Following IMGT convention, CDR3 was defined as the stretch from the second conserved V-encoded cysteine to the conserved J-encoded phenylalanine. The earlier analysis of around 640 of the donors excluded sequences that lacked an unambiguous match to a single V gene segment. In an earlier analysis of 587 of the donors, a V segment was called functional when productive rearrangements were above 56.7%, and segregating when the standard deviation between donors exceeded 5%. A statistical classification framework was built for diagnosing cytomegalovirus status from the catalog of TCR beta chain sequences. V and J gene assignment, in a later analysis, came from comparing TCR nucleotide sequences with IMGT/GENE-DB human TR gene sequences. In a later analysis, CDR3 sequences and most-parsimonious VDJ recombination scenarios were assigned using the TCRdist pipeline. In a later analysis, each TCR beta chain was defined by its CDR3 amino acid sequence together with its V-gene family, and reads without a unique V-gene family were excluded. As a way to deal with suspected cross-contamination and a sequencing artifact, a later analysis dropped over 550 nucleotide sequences that were highly shared and had low generation probability. A later analysis calculated a clonal expansion index for each public chain from normalized within-repertoire ranks of inferred template counts. In a later analysis, generation probabilities were computed with a VDJ recombination model fitted to out-of-frame rearrangements, and the resulting probabilities were checked against IGoR. In a later analysis, TCR-TCR, TCR-HLA and TCR-CMV co-occurrence was scored with hypergeometric tests, and a repertoire-size bias correction was applied to TCR pairs. False discovery rates were estimated in a later analysis by permuting HLA or CMV assignments 20 times. In a later analysis, co-occurring TCRs were grouped using DBSCAN, with TCRdist sequence similarity added in when clustering inside HLA-allele-positive subsets. Repertoires with fewer than 30,000 or more than 120,000 public chains, plus five repertoires with anomalous nucleotide sharing, were excluded from co-occurrence clustering. The table comes from immuneACCESS by way of TCRdb, which keeps in-frame sequences with V and J called. Part of the clones is missing from these tables; in studies checked, under half for an unresolved V gene and the rest for unknown reasons. The V and J calls and the clone size are those of that table, but D and trimming were determined from the DNA. This sample has hundreds of thousands of clones in its table, and 60% to 80% of those were observed once. The ten largest clones take up 1.5% to 2% of the sample.

The cohort consisted of 600 or so healthy bone marrow donors. At the time of sampling, all cohort members were nominally healthy, though unrecorded immune exposures were likely present. The donor tested CMV seronegative, placing the donor among the 350 or so seronegative members of the cohort. Each donor provided a peripheral blood sample, and peripheral blood mononuclear cells were used for TCR beta sequencing. The Qiagen DNeasy Blood Extraction Kit was used to extract genomic DNA from the blood cell samples. Remarks on this clone: Its antigen target is currently unknown. No much larger clone exists at a distance of one base, and base qualities are not known.

Study-wide findings and limitations: A cluster of highly shared sequence variants was judged likely to represent a technical artifact of the sequencing pipeline. In a later analysis, most CMV-associated TCR beta chains were found to appear HLA-restricted, with HLA associations seemingly driven largely by CMV exposure. The authors suggested that the approach could potentially be generalized to other disease states and immunological phenotypes. Compared with equally common non-associated chains, HLA-associated TCR beta chains in a later analysis were more clonally expanded and had lower generation probabilities. In vitro tests confirmed that a few of the cytomegalovirus-associated TCR beta chains recognize cytomegalovirus antigens. In this cohort, only TCR beta chains were sequenced, and detectable features were limited by the absence of alpha or paired-chain data. Several of the top co-occurrence clusters appeared to be linked to parvovirus B19, influenza, CMV and Epstein-Barr virus, according to a later analysis. Roughly uniform sequencing depth across donors was assumed in presence/absence analyses, although this assumption may not hold. A further reported finding was that TCR beta sequences accurately predicted the HLA-A and HLA-B alleles for most subjects in the first cohort. Over 15 rarely observed V segments, including chromosome 9 orphons, were excluded from the earlier analysis of several hundred of the donors because counts were too low. Most TCR sequences were observed very rarely across donors, whereas some public TCRs were present in many individuals. A total of roughly 160 TCR beta chains were listed by the study as associated with cytomegalovirus. Assigning TCR associations to individual alleles was difficult when HLA alleles, especially DR and DQ, strongly co-occurred. The only immune exposure information available for the cohort was CMV serostatus. Compared with the approximately 700-donor mean, donors in an Asian-associated ancestry cluster had fewer N-insertions in productive TCRs, according to a later genetic analysis. HLA typing was unavailable for some donors at each locus, so association tests used only the typed subset. The 87-base-pair reads could not distinguish some IMGT-functional V segments, including TRBV6-2 and TRBV6-3, so those segments were excluded. The classifier was reported to diagnose cytomegalovirus status with high specificity and sensitivity in both the original and validation cohorts. A later analysis found that TCR association rates varied across HLA loci, with DRB1 alleles showing the most associated TCRs and HLA-C alleles the fewest. Linkage disequilibrium might explain the correlated functional status among segregating V segments, but an unknown experimental factor could not be ruled out. An association between a missense DCLRE1C variant and V-gene and J-gene trimming of TCR beta chains was found in a later genetic analysis and replicated in an independent cohort. A later analysis associated 16,951 TCR beta sequences with specific HLA alleles at a false discovery rate of 0.05. In an earlier analysis of approximately 590 of the donors, most TCR beta V segments appeared in productive rearrangements about 87% or about 30% of the time, broadly matching IMGT annotations.

The germline V gene (reference sequence) sets CDR1 to MNHEY and CDR2 to SMNVEV. From the cysteine through the phenylalanine, the CDR3 covers 14 amino acids. Just the 42-base CDR3 DNA is kept, in frame starting at base 1. The germline V and J ends show losses of 3 bases and 8 bases respectively, and no gene match explains 4 bases of the junction. The V gene is TRBV27 and the J gene is TRBJ2-2; the junction holds 9 bases that match TRBD1. This TCR was recovered from a male donor in good health and CMV-seronegative. The specimen was PBMCs. The nucleotides are TGTGCCAGCAGTTTTGGGACAGGGCATGGGGAGCTGTTTTTT. This translates into CASSFGTGHGELFF.